A single sample is the source of the 13 T cell receptor beta chains below, sequenced in a study of blood T cell repertoires in COVID-19. Produced via immunoSEQ multiplex PCR; TCRdb's table is partial and in-frame only. The table has 330,000 or so clones, more than 90% seen once. The sample comprised PBMCs or T cells enriched from blood (not recorded which). The receptors were gathered from a woman aged 25 to 45 who had recovered from COVID-19.

The chain joins TRBV2 to TRBJ2-1; a weak D match, TRBD1 (5 bases). Germline CDR1 reads SNHLY; CDR2 reads FYNNEI. This CDR3 has 16 amino acids. V was pared by 3 bases and J by 4 bases, with 16 bases between. The DNA of the CDR3 is TGTGCCAGCAGTGATAATGGGATGGGGCCTTACAATGAGCAGTTCTTC. Amino acid sequence: CASSDNGMGPYNEQFF.

The chain combines TRBV19 with TRBJ1-2; TRBD1 aligns across 9 bases. V lost 6 bases, J lost 2 bases, and 4 bases stayed unmatched. The V gene's germline CDR1 is LNHDA and CDR2 SQIVND (reference sequence). The CDR3 contains 14 residues. CDR3 sequence (DNA): TGTGCCAGTAGATCCGGGACAGGGAACTATGGCTACACCTTC. Its translation is CASRSGTGNYGYTF. Based on the CDR3 plus reference TRBV19 and TRBJ1-2, the full variable domain is DGGITQSPKYLFRKEGQNVTLSCEQNLNHDAMYWYRQDPGQGLRLIYYSQIVNDFQKGDIAEGYSVSREKKESFPLTVTSAQKNPTAFYLCASRSGTGNYGYTFGSGTRLTVV.

The rearrangement links TRBV28 to TRBJ1-2; D uncertain. The CDR3 is 14 amino acids. CDR1 is MDHEN and CDR2 is SYDVKM in the germline V gene. V was trimmed by 8 bases and J by 3 bases, leaving 16 bases between them. The CDR3 bases are TGTGCCAGCCTTACATCTCGGGGTCACTATGGCTACACCTTC. The encoded protein is CASLTSRGHYGYTF.

The V call is TRBV3-1 (or the pseudogene TRBV3-2), the J call TRBJ2-7, with D perhaps matching TRBD1 (5 bases). Germline-derived CDR1 and CDR2 are LGHDT and YNNKEL (reference sequence). The CDR3 totals 14 residues. Trimming removed 4 bases at V and 2 bases at J, with 12 bases between. This CDR3 is CASSPRQSTYEQYF. CDR3 nucleotide sequence: TGTGCCAGCAGCCCGCGACAGTCGACCTACGAGCAGTACTTC.

V gene TRBV5-1 combines with J gene TRBJ2-7; 7 bases map to TRBD1. J gave up 5 bases and V 6 bases, and 11 bases lay outside the gene matches. The germline V gene has CDR1 SGHRS and CDR2 YFSETQ. The CDR3 is made up of 14 amino acids. The CDR3 bases are TGCGCCAGCACCCGAGGGGACAGTTCCGACGAGCAGTACTTC. This encodes CASTRGDSSDEQYF.

The rearrangement links TRBV6-5 to TRBJ2-2; a weak D match, TRBD2 (6 bases). Looked up from germline, CDR1 is MNHEY and CDR2 is SVGAGI. The length of the CDR3 is 16 residues. Deletions cut 4 bases from V and 2 bases from J, with 14 bases between. CDR3 in amino acids: CASSFVGSQNTGELFF. CDR3 nucleotide sequence: TGTGCCAGCAGTTTTGTCGGGAGTCAAAACACCGGGGAGCTGTTTTTT.

This clone was counted once. The rearrangement joins TRBV4-1 to TRBJ1-1; the D is unclear. Germline V gives CDR1 MGHRA, CDR2 YSYEKL. V lost 4 bases to trimming and J lost 5 bases, with 14 bases between them. This CDR3 contains 14 residues. Here the CDR3 reads CASSPTPYTTEAFF. The CDR3 nucleotides are TGCGCCAGCAGCCCGACACCCTATACGACTGAAGCTTTCTTT.

CDR3: CASSLPGQGSPYEQYF. The CDR3 nucleotides are TGTGCCAGCAGCTTACCCGGACAGGGGAGTCCCTACGAGCAGTACTTC. V usage is TRBV7-9 and J usage is TRBJ2-7; 9 bases are shared with TRBD1. The germline gives CDR1 SEHNR, CDR2 FQNEAQ (reference sequence). This CDR3 contains 16 residues. The V segment lost 2 bases and the J segment 2 bases; nucleotides outside the gene matches: 7. The complete variable domain, with remaining parts taken from reference TRBV7-9 and TRBJ2-7, reads DTGVSQNPRHKITKRGQNVTFRCDPISEHNRLYWYRQTLGQGPEFLTYFQNEAQLEKSRLLSDRFSAERPKGSFSTLEIQRTEQGDSAMYLCASSLPGQGSPYEQYFGPGTRLTVT.

The V gene is TRBV6-5, the J gene TRBJ2-3, with TRBD2 matching over 7 bases. The CDR3 has 15 residues. J gave up 6 bases and V 6 bases, and 12 bases lay outside the gene matches. Per germline, CDR1 MNHEY and CDR2 SVGAGI. The CDR3 reads CASSDEGRVWDTQYF. In DNA, the CDR3 is TGTGCCAGCAGCGACGAGGGGAGGGTGTGGGATACGCAGTATTTT.

V usage is TRBV20-1 and J usage is TRBJ2-7; D gene unclear. Between the trimmed V and J ends, which lost 8 bases and 5 bases, there was a span of 13 bases. The CDR3 consists of 11 residues. Per germline, CDR1 DFQATT and CDR2 SNEGSKA (reference sequence). CDR3 sequence reads: CSLNSGHEQYF. Written as DNA, the CDR3 is TGCAGTCTAAACTCGGGTCACGAGCAGTACTTC.

The chain links TRBV6-1 to TRBJ1-2; no reliable D call. The CDR3 is 13 amino acids. The V and J ends lost 3 bases and 4 bases respectively, with 9 bases between them. Germline V gives CDR1 MNHNS, CDR2 SASEGT. The CDR3 loop reads CASSETGTYGYTF. The CDR3 DNA reads TGTGCCAGCAGTGAGACGGGAACCTATGGCTACACCTTC.

The rearrangement uses TRBV6-2 or TRBV6-3 and TRBJ2-5; tentatively, D is TRBD2 (5 bases). Trimming stripped 6 bases from V and 2 bases from J, with 19 bases between. Germline V CDR1 and CDR2: MNHEY, SVGEGT. The CDR3 loop spans 16 amino acids. The CDR3 DNA reads TGTGCCAGCAGCTCAACCCGGACTGATCTTCAAGAGACCCAGTACTTC. Translating it yields CASSSTRTDLQETQYF.

This chain joins TRBV9 and TRBJ2-2, with 14 positions matching TRBD2. The CDR3 covers 17 residues. With 6 bases clipped from V and 5 bases from J, the junction kept 9 bases outside the gene matches. Germline CDR1 and CDR2: SGDLS and YYNGEE. The CDR3: CASTPRLAGGRTGELFF. The CDR3 DNA reads TGTGCCAGCACCCCCCGACTAGCGGGAGGGCGGACCGGGGAGCTGTTTTTT.